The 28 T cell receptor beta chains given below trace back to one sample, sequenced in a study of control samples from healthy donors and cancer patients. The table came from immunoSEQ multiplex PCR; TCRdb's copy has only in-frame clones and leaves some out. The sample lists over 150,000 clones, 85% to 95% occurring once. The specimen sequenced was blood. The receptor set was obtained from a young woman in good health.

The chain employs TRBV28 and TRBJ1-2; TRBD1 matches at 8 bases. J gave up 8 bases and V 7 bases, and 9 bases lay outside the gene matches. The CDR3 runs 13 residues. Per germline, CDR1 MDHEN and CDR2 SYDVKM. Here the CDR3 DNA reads TGTGCCAGCACTTTGCAGGGGGCAGGAGGCTACACCTTC. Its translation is CASTLQGAGGYTF.

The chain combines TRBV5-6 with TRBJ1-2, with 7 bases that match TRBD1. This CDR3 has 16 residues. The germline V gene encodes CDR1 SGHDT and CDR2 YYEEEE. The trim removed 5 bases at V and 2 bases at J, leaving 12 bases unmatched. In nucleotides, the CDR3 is TGTGCCAGCAGATCTATGCCGGGACAGACGAACTATGGCTACACCTTC. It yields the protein CASRSMPGQTNYGYTF.

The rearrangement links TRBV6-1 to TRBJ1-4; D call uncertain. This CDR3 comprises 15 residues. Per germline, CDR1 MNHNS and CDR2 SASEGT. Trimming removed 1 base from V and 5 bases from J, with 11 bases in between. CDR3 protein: CASSEGGKENEKLFF. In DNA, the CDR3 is TGTGCCAGCAGTGAAGGTGGAAAGGAGAATGAAAAACTGTTTTTT.

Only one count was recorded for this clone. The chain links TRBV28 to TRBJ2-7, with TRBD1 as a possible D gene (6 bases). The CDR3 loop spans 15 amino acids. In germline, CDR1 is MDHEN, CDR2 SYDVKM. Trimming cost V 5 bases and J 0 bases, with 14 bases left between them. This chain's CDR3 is CASSTGQPSSYEQYF. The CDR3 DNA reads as TGTGCCAGCAGTACTGGACAGCCAAGCTCCTACGAGCAGTACTTC.

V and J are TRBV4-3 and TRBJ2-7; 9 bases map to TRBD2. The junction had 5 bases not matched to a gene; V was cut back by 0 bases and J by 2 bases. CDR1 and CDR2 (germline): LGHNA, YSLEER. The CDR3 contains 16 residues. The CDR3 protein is CASSQDKAGGPYEQYF. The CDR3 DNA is TGCGCCAGCAGCCAAGATAAGGCGGGGGGGCCCTACGAGCAGTACTTC.

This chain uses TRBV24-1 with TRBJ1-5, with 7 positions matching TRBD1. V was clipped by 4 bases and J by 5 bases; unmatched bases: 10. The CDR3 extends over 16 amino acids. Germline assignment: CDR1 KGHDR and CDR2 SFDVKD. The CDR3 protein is CATSDHGQAGDQPQHF. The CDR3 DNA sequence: TGTGCCACCAGTGACCATGGACAGGCGGGTGATCAGCCCCAGCATTTT.

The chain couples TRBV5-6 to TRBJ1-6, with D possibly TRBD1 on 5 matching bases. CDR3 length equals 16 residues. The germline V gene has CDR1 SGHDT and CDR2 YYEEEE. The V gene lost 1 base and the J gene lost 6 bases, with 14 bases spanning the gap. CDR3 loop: CASSLQGPTVNSPLHF. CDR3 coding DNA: TGTGCCAGCAGCTTGCAGGGTCCCACGGTTAATTCACCCCTCCACTTT. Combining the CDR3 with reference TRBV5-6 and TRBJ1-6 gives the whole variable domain DAGVTQSPTHLIKTRGQQVTLRCSPKSGHDTVSWYQQALGQGPQFIFQYYEEEERQRGNFPDRFSGHQFPNYSSELNVNALLLGDSALYLCASSLQGPTVNSPLHFGNGTRLTVT.

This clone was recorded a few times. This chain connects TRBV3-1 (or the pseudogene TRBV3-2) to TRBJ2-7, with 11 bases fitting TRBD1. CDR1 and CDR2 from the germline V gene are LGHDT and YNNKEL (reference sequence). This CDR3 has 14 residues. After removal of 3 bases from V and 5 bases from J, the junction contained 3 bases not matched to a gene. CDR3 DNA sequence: TGTGCCAGCAGCCACGGGGGACAGGGGGACGAGCAGTACTTC. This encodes CASSHGGQGDEQYF.

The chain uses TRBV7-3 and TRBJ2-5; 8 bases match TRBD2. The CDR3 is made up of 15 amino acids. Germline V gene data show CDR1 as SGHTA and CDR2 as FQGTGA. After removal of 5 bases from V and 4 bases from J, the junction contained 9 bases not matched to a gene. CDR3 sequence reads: CASSALGGARETQYF. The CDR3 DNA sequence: TGTGCCAGCAGCGCACTCGGGGGGGCCCGAGAGACCCAGTACTTC.

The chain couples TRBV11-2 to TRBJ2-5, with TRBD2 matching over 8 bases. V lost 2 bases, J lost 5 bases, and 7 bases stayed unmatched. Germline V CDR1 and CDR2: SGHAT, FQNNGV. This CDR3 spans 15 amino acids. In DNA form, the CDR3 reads TGTGCCAGCAGCTTAAATACGGGAGGGAGGGAGACCCAGTACTTC. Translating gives CASSLNTGGRETQYF.

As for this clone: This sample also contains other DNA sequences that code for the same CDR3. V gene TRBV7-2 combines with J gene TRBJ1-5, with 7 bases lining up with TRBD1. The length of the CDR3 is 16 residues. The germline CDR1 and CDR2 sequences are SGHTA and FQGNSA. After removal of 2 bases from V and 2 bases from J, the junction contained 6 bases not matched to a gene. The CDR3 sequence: CASSLQGGNGNQPQHF. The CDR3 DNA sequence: TGTGCCAGCAGCTTACAAGGGGGCAACGGCAATCAGCCCCAGCATTTT.

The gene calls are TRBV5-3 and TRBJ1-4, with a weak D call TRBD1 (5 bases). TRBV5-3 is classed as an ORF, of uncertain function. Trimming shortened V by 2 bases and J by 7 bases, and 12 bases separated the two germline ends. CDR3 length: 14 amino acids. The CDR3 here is CARSFSGVTEKLFF. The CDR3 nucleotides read TGTGCCAGAAGCTTTTCGGGGGTCACTGAAAAACTGTTTTTT.

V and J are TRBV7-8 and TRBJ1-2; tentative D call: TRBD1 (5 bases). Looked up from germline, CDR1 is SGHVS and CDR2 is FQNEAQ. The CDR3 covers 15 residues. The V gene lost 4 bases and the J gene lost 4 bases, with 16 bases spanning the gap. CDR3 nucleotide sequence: TGTGCCAGCAGCTCCATCGAGGGGCAGGTCTATGGCTACACCTTC. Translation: CASSSIEGQVYGYTF.

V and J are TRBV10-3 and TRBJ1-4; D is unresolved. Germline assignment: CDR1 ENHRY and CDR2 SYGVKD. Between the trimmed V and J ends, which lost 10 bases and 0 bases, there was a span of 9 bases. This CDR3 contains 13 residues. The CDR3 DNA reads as TGTGCCAGCGGCGGAGCAACTAATGAAAAACTGTTTTTT. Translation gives CASGGATNEKLFF.

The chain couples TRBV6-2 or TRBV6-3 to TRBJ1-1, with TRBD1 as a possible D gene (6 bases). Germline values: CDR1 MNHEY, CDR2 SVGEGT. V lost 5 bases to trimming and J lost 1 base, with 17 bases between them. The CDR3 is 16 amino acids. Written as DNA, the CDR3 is TGTGCCAGCAGTCCCCAGCGGACAGTCTGGAACACTGAAGCTTTCTTT. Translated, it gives CASSPQRTVWNTEAFF.

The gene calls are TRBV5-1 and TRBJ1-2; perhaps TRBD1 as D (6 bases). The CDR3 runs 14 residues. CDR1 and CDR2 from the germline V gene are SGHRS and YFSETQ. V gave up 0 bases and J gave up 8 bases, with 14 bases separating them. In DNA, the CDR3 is TGCGCCAGCAGCTTGGATACGACAGGAGAGGGCTACACCTTC. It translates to CASSLDTTGEGYTF. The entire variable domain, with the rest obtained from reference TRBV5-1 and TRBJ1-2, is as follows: KAGVTQTPRYLIKTRGQQVTLSCSPISGHRSVSWYQQTPGQGLQFLFEYFSETQRNKGNFPGRFSGRQFSNSRSEMNVSTLELGDSALYLCASSLDTTGEGYTFGSGTRLTVV.

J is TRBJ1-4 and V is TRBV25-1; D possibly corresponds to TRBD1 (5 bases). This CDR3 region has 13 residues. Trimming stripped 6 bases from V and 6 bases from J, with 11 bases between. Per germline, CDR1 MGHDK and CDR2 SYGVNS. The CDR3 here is CASRDSPDEKLFF. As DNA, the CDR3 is TGTGCCAGCAGAGACAGCCCCGATGAAAAACTGTTTTTT.

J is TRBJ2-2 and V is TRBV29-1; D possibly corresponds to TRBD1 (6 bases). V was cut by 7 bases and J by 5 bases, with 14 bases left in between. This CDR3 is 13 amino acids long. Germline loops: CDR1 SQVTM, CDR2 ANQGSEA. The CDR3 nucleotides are TGCAGCGCAGAAAATACAGGGACCGGGGAGCTGTTTTTT. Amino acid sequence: CSAENTGTGELFF.

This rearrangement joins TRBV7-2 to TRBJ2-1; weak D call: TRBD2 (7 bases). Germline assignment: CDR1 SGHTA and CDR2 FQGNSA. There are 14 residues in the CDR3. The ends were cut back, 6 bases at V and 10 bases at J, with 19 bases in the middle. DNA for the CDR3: TGTGCCAGCAGTCTAGTCGGGGGGCGCCGGGAGCAGTTCTTC. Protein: CASSLVGGRREQFF.

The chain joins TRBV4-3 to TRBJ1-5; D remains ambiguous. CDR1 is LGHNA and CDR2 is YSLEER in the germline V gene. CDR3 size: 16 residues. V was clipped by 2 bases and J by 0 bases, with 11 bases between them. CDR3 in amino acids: CASSQPPIHSNQPQHF. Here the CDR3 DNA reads TGCGCCAGCAGCCAACCCCCGATCCATAGCAATCAGCCCCAGCATTTT.

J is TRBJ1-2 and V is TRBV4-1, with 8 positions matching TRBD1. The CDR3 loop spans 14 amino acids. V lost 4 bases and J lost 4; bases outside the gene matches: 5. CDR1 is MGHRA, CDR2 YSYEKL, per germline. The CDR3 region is CASSLGQGVYGYTF. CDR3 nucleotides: TGCGCCAGCAGCCTTGGACAGGGCGTCTATGGCTACACCTTC.

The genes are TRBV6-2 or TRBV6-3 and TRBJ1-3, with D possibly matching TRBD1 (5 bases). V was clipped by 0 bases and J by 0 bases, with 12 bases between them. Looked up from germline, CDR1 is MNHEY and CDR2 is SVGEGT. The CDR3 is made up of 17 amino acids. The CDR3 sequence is CASSYSGGNPSGNTIYF. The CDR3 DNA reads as TGTGCCAGCAGTTACTCCGGGGGGAACCCCTCTGGAAACACCATATATTTT.

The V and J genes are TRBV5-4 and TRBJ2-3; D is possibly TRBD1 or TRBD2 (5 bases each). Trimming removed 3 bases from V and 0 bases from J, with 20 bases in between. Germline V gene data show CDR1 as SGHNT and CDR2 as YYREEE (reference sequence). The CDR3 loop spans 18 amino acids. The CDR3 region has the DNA TGTGCCAGCAGCTGGGACCCTACCGGGGCAGCGAGCACAGATACGCAGTATTTT. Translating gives CASSWDPTGAASTDTQYF.

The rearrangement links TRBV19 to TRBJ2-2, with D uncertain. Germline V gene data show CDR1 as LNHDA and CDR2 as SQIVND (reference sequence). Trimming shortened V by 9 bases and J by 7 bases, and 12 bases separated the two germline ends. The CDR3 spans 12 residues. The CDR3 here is CASQKPGGELFF. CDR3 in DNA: TGTGCCAGCCAAAAGCCGGGCGGGGAGCTGTTTTTT.

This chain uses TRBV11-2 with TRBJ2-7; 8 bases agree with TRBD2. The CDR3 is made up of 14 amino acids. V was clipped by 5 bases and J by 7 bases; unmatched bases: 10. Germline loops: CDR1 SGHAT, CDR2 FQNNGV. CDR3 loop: CASSRTSREWEQYF. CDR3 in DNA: TGTGCCAGCAGCCGGACTAGCCGCGAGTGGGAGCAGTACTTC.

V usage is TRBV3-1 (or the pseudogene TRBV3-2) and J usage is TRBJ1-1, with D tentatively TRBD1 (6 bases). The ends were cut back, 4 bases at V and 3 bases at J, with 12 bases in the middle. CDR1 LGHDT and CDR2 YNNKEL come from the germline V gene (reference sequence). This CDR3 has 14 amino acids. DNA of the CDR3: TGTGCCAGCAGCCCCAGGGGCAGGGACACTGAAGCTTTCTTT. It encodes CASSPRGRDTEAFF.

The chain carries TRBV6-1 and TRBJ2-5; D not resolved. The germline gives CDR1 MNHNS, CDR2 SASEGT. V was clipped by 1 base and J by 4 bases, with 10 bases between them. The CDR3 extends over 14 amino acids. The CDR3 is CASSEVSGLETQYF. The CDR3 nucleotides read TGTGCCAGCAGTGAAGTTTCGGGTTTAGAGACCCAGTACTTC.

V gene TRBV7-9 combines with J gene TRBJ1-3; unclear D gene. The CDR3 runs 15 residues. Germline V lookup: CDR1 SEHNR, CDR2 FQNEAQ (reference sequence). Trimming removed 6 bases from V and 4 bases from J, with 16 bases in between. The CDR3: CASRPELKGGNTIYF. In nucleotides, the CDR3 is TGTGCCAGCAGACCTGAATTGAAAGGGGGAAACACCATATATTTT.